The clone carrying this T cell receptor beta chain was recorded once. Its antigen is unknown. The sample is drawn from a study of shared clonotypes between healthy human individuals. As for the study in general: Three plates each covered CD4 naive and memory; CD8 naive two, CD8 memory one.

Broader study findings: Sharing of clonotypes among donors was expected to vary with sequencing depth.

Repertoires were generated with immunoSEQ multiplex PCR, while TCRdb's copy carries only in-frame clones and drops some. Here the sample spans some 2,500,000 clones, approximately 93% being singletons. Germline assignment: CDR1 MDHEN and CDR2 SYDVKM. V shed 8 bases and J shed 9 bases, with 17 bases lying between them. This CDR3 is built from 12 residues. The sequence derives from a man between 18 and 29 years old in good health. Some clones in this sample may be carry-over from other donors' samples. The sequenced sample consisted of naive CD4+ T cells from PBMCs. Noted subset: CD45RA+ positively selected. The chain uses TRBV28 and TRBJ2-7; TRBD1 might be the D (6 bases). CDR3 sequence reads: CASHMTGLGQYF. Here the CDR3 DNA reads TGTGCCAGCCACATGACAGGCCTCGGGCAGTACTTC.